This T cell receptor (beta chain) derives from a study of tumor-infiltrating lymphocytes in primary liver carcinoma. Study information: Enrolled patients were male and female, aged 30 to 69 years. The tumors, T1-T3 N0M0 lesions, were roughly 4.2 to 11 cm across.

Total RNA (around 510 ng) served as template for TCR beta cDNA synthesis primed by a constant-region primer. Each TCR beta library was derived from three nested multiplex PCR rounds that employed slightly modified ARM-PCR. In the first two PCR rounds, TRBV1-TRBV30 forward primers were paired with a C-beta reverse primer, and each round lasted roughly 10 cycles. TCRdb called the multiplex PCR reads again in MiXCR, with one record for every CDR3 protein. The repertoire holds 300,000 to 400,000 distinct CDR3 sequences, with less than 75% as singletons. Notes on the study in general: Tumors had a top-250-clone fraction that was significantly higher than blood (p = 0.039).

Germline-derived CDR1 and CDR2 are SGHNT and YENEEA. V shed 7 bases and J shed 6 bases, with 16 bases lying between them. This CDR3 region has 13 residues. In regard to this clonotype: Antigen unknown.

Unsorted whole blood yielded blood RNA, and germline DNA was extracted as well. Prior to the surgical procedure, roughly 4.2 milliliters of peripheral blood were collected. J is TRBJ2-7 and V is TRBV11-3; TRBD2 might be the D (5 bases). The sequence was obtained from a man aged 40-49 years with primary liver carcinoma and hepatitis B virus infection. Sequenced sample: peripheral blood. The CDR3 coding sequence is TGTGCCAGCAACCTAACACCCAGCGGCGAGCAGTACTTC. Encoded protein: CASNLTPSGEQYF. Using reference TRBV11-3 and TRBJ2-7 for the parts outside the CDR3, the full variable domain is EAGVVQSPRYKIIEKKQPVAFWCNPISGHNTLYWYLQNLGQGPELLIRYENEEAVDDSQLPKDRFSAERLKGVDSTLKIQPAELGDSAVYLCASNLTPSGEQYFGPGTRLTVT.